This T cell receptor beta chain originates from a study of blood T cells in healthy people across ages. Study-wide points: Age advanced and TCR beta diversity per million T cells fell, roughly linearly. Donors of long life had a larger count of naive CD4+ cells and greater diversity than aged donors.

A note on this clonotype: Its antigen is as yet unknown.

Germline-derived CDR1 and CDR2 are KGHSH and LQKENI. The CDR3 is 15 amino acids. Trimming removed 1 base at V and 5 bases at J, with 15 bases between. PCR was performed a second time for roughly 7 to 12 cycles using a sample-barcoded 5' primer and a J-beta primer mix. Through a template-switch adaptor with 12 random nucleotides, each cDNA molecule received a tag. MiXCR, applied by TCRdb to the 5' RACE reads, yields one record per CDR3 protein. The data show about 780,000 distinct CDR3 sequences, around 50% seen once. Isolation per sample recovered at least 6.5 million PBMCs. The receptor's source is a man older than 75 in good health. J is TRBJ2-7 and V is TRBV18, with D possibly being TRBD1 (5 bases). Specimen: blood. DNA for the CDR3: TGTGCCAGCTCACCACGGGGCAGGGAAGTACACGAGCAGTACTTC. It is translated as CASSPRGREVHEQYF.